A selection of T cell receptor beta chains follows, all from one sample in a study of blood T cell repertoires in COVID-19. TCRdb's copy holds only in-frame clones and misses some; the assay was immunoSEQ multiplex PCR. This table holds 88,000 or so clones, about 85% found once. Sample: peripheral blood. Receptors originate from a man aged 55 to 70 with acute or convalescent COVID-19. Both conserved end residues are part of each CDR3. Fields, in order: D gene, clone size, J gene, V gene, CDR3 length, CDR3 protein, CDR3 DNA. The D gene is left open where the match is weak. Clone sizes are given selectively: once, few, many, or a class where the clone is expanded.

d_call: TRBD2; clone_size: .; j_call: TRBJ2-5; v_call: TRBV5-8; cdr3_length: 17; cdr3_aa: CASSFGLAGGRGETQYF; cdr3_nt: TGTGCCAGCAGCTTTGGACTAGCGGGGGGGCGAGGGGAGACCCAGTACTTC
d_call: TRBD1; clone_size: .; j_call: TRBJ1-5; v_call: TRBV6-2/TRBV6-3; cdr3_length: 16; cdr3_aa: CASSFGTGVSNQPQHF; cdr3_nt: TGTGCCAGCAGTTTCGGGACAGGGGTTTCCAATCAGCCCCAGCATTTT
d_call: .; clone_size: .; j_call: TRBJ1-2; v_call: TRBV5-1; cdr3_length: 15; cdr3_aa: CASSLGSEVRYGYTF; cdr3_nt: TGCGCCAGCAGCTTAGGATCCGAGGTGAGGTATGGCTACACCTTC
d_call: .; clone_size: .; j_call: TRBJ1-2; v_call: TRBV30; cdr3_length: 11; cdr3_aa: CAWRGQYGYTF; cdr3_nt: TGTGCCTGGAGGGGACAATATGGCTACACCTTC
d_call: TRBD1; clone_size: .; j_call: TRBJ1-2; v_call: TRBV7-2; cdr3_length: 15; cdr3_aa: CASSTGQGALSGYTF; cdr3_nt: TGTGCCAGCAGCACGGGACAGGGGGCGCTTTCTGGCTACACCTTC
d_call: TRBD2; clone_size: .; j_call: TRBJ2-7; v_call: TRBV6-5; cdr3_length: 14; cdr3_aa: CASIDRGGDYEQYF; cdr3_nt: TGTGCCAGCATCGATCGGGGGGGAGATTACGAGCAGTACTTC
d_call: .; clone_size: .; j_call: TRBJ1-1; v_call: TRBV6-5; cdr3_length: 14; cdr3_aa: CASSQDGGVTEAFF; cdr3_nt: TGTGCCAGCAGCCAGGATGGGGGGGTCACTGAAGCTTTCTTT
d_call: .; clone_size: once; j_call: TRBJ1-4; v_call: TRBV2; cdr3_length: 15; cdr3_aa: CASSELGRGNEKLFF; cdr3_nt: TGTGCCAGCAGTGAATTGGGCAGGGGAAATGAAAAACTGTTTTTT
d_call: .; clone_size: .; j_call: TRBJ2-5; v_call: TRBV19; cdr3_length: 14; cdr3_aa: CASSITGVQETQYF; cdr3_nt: TGTGCCAGTAGTATTACGGGGGTTCAAGAGACCCAGTACTTC
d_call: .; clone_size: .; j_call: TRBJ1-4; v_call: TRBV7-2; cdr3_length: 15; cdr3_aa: CASSFGGSTNEKLFF; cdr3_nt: TGTGCCAGCAGCTTTGGGGGGAGCACTAATGAAAAACTGTTTTTT
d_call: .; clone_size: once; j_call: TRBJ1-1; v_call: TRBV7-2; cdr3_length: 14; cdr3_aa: CASSWSAANTEAFF; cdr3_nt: TGTGCCAGCAGCTGGTCCGCGGCGAACACTGAAGCTTTCTTT
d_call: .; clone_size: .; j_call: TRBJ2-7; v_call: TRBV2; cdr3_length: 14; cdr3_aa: CASSESHQATPQYF; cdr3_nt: TGTGCCAGCAGTGAATCCCACCAGGCAACCCCACAGTACTTC
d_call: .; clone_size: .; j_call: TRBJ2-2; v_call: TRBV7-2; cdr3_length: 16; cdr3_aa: CASSLDLGVDTGELFF; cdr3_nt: TGTGCCAGCAGCCTCGATCTAGGGGTTGATACCGGGGAGCTGTTTTTT
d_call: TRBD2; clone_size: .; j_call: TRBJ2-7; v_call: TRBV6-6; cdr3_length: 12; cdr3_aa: CASSYLAGEQYF; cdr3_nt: TGTGCCAGCAGTTATCTAGCGGGAGAGCAGTACTTC
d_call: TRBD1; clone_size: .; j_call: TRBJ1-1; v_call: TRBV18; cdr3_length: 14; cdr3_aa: CASSGQGANTEAFF; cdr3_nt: TGTGCCAGCTCGGGACAGGGAGCGAACACTGAAGCTTTCTTT
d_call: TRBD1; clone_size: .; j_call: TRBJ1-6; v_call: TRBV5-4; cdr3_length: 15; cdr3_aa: CASSLTGQGNSPLHF; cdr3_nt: TGTGCCAGCAGCTTGACCGGACAGGGGAATTCACCCCTCCACTTT
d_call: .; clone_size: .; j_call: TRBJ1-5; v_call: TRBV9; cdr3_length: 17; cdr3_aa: CASSVAHRAHSNQPQHF; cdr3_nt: TGTGCCAGCAGCGTAGCGCACAGGGCCCATAGCAATCAGCCCCAGCATTTT
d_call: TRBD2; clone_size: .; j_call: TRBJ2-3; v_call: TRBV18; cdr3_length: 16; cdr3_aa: CASSPPRREGIDTQYF; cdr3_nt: TGTGCCAGCTCACCACCTCGGCGGGAGGGGATAGATACGCAGTATTTT
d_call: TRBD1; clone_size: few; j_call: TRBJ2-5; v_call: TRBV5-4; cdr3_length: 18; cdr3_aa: CASSLVQGAVGRQETQYF; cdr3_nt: TGTGCCAGCAGCTTGGTCCAGGGGGCGGTTGGGCGGCAAGAGACCCAGTACTTC
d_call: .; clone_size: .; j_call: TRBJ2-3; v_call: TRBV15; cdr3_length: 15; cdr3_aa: CATSRSTVGMDTQYF; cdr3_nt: TGTGCCACCAGCAGGTCCACAGTTGGCATGGATACGCAGTATTTT
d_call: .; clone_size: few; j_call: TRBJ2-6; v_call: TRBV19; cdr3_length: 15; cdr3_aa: CASRRQAFGANVLTF; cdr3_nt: TGTGCCAGCCGAAGACAAGCTTTTGGGGCCAACGTCCTGACTTTC
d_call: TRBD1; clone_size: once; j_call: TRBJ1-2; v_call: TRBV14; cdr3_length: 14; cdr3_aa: CASSHGQGATSYTF; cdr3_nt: TGTGCCAGCAGCCACGGACAGGGGGCAACATCCTACACCTTC
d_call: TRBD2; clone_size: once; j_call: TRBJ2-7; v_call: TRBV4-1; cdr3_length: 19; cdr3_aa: CASSPHRWGLAGPAHEQYF; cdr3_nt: TGCGCCAGCAGCCCCCACCGGTGGGGACTAGCGGGGCCGGCCCACGAGCAGTACTTC
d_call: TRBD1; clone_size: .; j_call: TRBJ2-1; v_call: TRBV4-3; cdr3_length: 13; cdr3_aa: CASAGTGFTEQFF; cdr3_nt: TGCGCCAGTGCCGGGACAGGGTTTACTGAGCAGTTCTTC
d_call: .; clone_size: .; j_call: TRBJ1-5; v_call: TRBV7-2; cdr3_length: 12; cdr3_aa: CASSAGFQPQHF; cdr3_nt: TGTGCCAGCAGCGCAGGGTTTCAGCCCCAGCATTTT
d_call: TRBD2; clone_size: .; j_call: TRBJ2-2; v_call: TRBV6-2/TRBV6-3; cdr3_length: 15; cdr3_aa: CASSYRGGALGELFF; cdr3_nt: TGTGCCAGCAGTTACCGCGGGGGGGCCCTTGGGGAGCTGTTTTTT
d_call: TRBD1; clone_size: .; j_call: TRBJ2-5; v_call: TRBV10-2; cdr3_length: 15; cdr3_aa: CASKSGQGTQETQYF; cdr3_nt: TGCGCCAGCAAGTCGGGACAGGGAACCCAAGAGACCCAGTACTTC
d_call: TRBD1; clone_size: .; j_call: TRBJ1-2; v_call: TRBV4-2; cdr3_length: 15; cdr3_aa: CASSQGATGFYGYTF; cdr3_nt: TGTGCCAGCAGCCAAGGCGCGACAGGGTTCTATGGCTACACCTTC
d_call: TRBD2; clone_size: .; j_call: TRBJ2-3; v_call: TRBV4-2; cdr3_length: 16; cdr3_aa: CASSQGREGLLVTQYF; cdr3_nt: TGTGCCAGCAGCCAAGGGCGGGAGGGCCTCCTGGTGACGCAGTATTTT
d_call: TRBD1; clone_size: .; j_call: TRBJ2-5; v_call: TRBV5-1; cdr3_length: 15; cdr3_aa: CASSLQGQGVQTQYF; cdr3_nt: TGCGCCAGCAGCTTGCAGGGACAGGGGGTCCAGACCCAGTACTTC
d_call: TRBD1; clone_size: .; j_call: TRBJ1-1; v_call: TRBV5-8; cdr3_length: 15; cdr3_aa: CASSFQGARDTEAFF; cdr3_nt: TGTGCCAGCAGCTTCCAGGGGGCGCGGGACACTGAAGCTTTCTTT
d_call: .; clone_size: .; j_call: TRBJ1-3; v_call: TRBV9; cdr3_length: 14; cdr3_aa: CASSAGRGGNTIYF; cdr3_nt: TGTGCCAGCAGCGCAGGCAGGGGTGGAAACACCATATATTTT
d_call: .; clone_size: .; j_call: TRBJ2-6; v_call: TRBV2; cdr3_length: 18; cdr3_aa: CASRQGTTSDSGANVLTF; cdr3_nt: TGTGCCAGCAGACAGGGTACTACCTCTGACTCTGGGGCCAACGTCCTGACTTTC
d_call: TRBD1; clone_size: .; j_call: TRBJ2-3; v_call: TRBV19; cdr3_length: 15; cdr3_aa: CASSIRTGATDTQYF; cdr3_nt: TGTGCCAGTAGTATAAGGACAGGGGCCACAGATACGCAGTATTTT
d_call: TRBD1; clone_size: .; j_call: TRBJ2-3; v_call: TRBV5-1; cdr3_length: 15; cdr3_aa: CASSSGQGSTDTQYF; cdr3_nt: TGCGCCAGCAGCTCCGGACAGGGGAGCACAGATACGCAGTATTTT
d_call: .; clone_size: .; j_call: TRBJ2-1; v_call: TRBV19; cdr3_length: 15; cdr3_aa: CASSRAGLLYNEQFF; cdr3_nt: TGTGCCAGTAGTCGCGCGGGGCTTCTCTACAATGAGCAGTTCTTC
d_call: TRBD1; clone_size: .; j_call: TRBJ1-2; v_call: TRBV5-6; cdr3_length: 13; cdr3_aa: CASNIGQDYGYTF; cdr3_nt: TGTGCCAGCAACATAGGACAGGACTATGGCTACACCTTC
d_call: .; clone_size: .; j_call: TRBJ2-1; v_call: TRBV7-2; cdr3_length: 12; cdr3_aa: CASSRERNEQFF; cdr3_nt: TGTGCCAGCAGCCGAGAAAGAAATGAGCAGTTCTTC
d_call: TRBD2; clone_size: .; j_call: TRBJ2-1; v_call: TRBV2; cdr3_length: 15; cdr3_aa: CASRLTSGTYNEQFF; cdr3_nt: TGTGCCAGCAGATTGACTAGCGGAACGTACAATGAGCAGTTCTTC
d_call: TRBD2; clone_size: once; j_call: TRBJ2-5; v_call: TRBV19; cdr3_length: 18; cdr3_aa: CASSRESSTSGVQETQYF; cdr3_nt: TGTGCCAGTAGTAGAGAGAGTTCGACTAGCGGGGTACAAGAGACCCAGTACTTC
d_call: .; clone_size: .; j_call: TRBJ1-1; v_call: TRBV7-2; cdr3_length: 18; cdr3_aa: CASSLKVRGLVTNTEAFF; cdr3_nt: TGTGCCAGCAGCTTAAAGGTCCGAGGGTTGGTGACGAACACTGAAGCTTTCTTT
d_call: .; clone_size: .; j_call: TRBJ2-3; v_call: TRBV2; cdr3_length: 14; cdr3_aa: CASTGLISTDTQYF; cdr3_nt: TGTGCCAGCACGGGTCTTATTAGCACAGATACGCAGTATTTT
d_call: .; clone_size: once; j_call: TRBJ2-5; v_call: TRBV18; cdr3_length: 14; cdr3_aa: CASSPLLSQETQYF; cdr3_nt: TGTGCCAGCTCACCACTTCTCAGCCAAGAGACCCAGTACTTC
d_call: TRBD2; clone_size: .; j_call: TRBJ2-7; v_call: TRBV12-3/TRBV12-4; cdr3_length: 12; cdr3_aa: CASKGLADEQYF; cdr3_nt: TGTGCCAGCAAGGGACTAGCGGATGAGCAGTACTTC
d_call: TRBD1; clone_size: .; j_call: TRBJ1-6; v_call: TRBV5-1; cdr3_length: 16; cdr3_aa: CASSLGTVPYNSPLHF; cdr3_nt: TGCGCCAGCAGCCTCGGGACAGTACCCTATAATTCACCCCTCCACTTT
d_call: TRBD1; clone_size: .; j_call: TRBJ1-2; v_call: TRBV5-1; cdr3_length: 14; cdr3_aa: CASSERGTGYGYTF; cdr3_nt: TGCGCCAGCAGCGAAAGAGGGACAGGATATGGCTACACCTTC
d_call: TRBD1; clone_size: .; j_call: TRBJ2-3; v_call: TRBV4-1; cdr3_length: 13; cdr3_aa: CASSILQGDTQYF; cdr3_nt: TGCGCCAGCAGCATTCTACAGGGGGACACGCAGTATTTT
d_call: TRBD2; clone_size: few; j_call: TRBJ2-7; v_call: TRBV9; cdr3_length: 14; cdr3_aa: CASSGSSGSYEQYF; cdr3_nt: TGTGCCAGCAGCGGCTCTAGCGGGTCCTACGAGCAGTACTTC
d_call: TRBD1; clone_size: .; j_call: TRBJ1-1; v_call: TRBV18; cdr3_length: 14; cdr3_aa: CASSRTGGDTEAFF; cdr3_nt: TGTGCCAGCTCACGGACAGGGGGGGACACTGAAGCTTTCTTT
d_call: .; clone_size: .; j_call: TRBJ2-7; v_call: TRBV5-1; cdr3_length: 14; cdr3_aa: CASSLEGRADEQYF; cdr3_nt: TGCGCCAGCAGCTTGGAAGGCAGGGCGGACGAGCAGTACTTC
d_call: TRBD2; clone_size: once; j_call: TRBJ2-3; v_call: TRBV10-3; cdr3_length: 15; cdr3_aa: CAISEGLGDTDTQYF; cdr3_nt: TGTGCCATCAGTGAGGGACTAGGCGACACAGATACGCAGTATTTT
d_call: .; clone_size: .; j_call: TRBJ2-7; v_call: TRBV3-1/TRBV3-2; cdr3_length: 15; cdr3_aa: CASSPAVGGAYEQYF; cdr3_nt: TGTGCCAGCAGCCCGGCCGTGGGGGGTGCCTACGAGCAGTACTTC
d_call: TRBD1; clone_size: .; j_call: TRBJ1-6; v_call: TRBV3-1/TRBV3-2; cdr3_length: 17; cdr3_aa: CASSPRQGSSYNSPLHF; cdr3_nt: TGTGCCAGCAGCCCGAGACAGGGAAGCTCCTATAATTCACCCCTCCACTTT
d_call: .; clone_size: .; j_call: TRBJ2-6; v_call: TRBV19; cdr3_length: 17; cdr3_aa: CASSTSTGVTGANVLTF; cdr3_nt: TGTGCCAGTAGTACTTCGACGGGGGTGACTGGGGCCAACGTCCTGACTTTC
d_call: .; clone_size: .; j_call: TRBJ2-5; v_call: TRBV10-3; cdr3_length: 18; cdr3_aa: CAISDGETAEYLQETQYF; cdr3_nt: TGTGCCATCAGTGATGGGGAAACAGCGGAATACCTACAAGAGACCCAGTACTTC
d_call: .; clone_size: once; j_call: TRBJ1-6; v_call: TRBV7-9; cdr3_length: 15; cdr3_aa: CASSLRQGNNSPLHF; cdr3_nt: TGTGCCAGCAGTTTAAGGCAGGGAAATAATTCACCCCTCCACTTT
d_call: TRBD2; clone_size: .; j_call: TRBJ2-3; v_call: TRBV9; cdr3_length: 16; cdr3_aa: CASSVGAGGPGDTQYF; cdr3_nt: TGTGCCAGCAGCGTAGGAGCGGGAGGGCCAGGAGATACGCAGTATTTT
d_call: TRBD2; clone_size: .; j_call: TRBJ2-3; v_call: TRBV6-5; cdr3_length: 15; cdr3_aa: CASSPLAGARDTQYF; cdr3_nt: TGTGCCAGCAGCCCCCTAGCGGGAGCGCGAGATACGCAGTATTTT
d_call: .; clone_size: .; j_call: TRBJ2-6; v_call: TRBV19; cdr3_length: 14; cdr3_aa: CASSPQSGANVLTF; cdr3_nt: TGTGCCAGTAGTCCACAATCTGGGGCCAACGTCCTGACTTTC